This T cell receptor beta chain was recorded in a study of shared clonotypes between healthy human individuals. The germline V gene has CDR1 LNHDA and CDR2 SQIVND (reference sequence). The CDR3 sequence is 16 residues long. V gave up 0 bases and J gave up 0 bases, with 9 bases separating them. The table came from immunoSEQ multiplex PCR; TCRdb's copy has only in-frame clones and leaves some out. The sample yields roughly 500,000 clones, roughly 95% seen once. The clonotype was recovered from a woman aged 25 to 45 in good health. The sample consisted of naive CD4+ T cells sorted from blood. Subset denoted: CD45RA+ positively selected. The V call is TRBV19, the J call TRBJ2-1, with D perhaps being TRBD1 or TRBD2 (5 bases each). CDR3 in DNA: TGTGCCAGTAGTATAGATAAGGGGAGCTCCTACAATGAGCAGTTCTTC. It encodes CASSIDKGSSYNEQFF.